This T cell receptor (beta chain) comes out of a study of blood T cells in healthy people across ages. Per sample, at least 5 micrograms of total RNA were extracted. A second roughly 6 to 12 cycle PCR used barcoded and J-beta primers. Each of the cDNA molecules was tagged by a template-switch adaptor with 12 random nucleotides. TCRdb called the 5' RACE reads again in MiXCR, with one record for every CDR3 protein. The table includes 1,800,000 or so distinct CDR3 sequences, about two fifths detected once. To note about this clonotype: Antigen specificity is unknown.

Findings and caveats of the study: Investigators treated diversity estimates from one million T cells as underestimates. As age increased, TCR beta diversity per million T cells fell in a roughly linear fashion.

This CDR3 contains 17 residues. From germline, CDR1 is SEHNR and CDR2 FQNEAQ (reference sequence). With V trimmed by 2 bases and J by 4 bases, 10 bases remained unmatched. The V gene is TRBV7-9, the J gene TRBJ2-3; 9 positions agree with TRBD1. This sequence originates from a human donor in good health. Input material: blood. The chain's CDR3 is CASSLLPGQGIADTQYF. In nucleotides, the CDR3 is TGTGCCAGCAGCTTACTGCCGGGACAGGGTATCGCAGATACGCAGTATTTT.